This TCR beta chain was identified during a study of control samples from healthy donors and cancer patients. TCRdb's copy holds only in-frame clones and misses some; the assay was immunoSEQ multiplex PCR. The sample has about 150,000 clones, roughly 93% seen once; the top ten hold 5% to 7%. This CDR3 has 14 residues. Germline assignment: CDR1 LGHNA and CDR2 YSLEER. V was pared by 4 bases and J by 2 bases, with 9 bases between. This sequence joins TRBV4-3 and TRBJ2-1, with D unresolved. The origin of this receptor is a man aged 18 to 35 in good health. Sequencing was done on a sample of blood. In DNA, the CDR3 is TGCGCCAGCAGCCCGGGCATGACCTACAATGAGCAGTTCTTC. Its translation is CASSPGMTYNEQFF.